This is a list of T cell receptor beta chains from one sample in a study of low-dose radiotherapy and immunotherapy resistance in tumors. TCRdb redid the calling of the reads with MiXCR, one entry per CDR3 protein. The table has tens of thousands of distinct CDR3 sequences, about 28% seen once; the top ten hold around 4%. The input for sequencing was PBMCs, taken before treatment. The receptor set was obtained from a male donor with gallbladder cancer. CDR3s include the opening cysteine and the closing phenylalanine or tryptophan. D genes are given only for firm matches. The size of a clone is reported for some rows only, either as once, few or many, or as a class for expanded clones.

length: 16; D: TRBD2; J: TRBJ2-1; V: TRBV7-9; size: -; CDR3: CASSPNTGTNNNEQFF; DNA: TGTGCCAGCAGCCCGAACACCGGGACTAACAACAATGAGCAGTTCTTC
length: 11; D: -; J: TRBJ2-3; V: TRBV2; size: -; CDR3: CASSESDTQYF; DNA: TGTGCCAGCAGTGAATCAGATACGCAGTATTTT
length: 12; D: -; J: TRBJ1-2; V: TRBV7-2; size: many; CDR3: CASRPFNYGYTF; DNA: TGTGCCAGCCGTCCTTTTAACTATGGCTACACCTTC
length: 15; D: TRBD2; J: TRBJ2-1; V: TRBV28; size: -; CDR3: CATTPAGEAYNEQFF; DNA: TGTGCAACTACTCCAGCGGGAGAGGCCTACAATGAGCAGTTCTTC
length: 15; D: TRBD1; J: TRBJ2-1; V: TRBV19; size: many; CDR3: CASSRTGGGYNEQFF; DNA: TGTGCCAGTAGTAGGACAGGGGGTGGCTACAATGAGCAGTTCTTC
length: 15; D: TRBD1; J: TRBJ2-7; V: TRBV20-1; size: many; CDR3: CSASFRDRGSHEQYF; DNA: TGCAGTGCTAGTTTCAGGGACAGGGGATCCCACGAGCAGTACTTC
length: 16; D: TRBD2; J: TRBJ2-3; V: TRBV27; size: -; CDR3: CASSLLSGLAGGTQYF; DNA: TGTGCCAGCAGTTTATTATCCGGACTAGCGGGGGGCACGCAGTATTTT
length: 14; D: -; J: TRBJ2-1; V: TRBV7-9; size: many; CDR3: CASIPSGAGNEQFF; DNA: TGTGCCAGCATCCCATCCGGGGCGGGCAATGAGCAGTTCTTC
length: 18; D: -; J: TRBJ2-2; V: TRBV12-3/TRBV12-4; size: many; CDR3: CASSLEGGGLSNTGELFF; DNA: TGTGCCAGCAGTTTGGAAGGCGGGGGCCTTTCGAACACCGGGGAGCTGTTTTTT
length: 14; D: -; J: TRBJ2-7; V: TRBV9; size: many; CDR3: CASSTSLGSYEQYF; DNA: TGTGCCAGCAGCACCTCCCTCGGCTCCTACGAGCAGTACTTC
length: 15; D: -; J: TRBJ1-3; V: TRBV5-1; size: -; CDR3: CASSARGEIGNTIYF; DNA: TGCGCCAGCAGCGCCAGGGGCGAGATTGGAAACACCATATATTTT
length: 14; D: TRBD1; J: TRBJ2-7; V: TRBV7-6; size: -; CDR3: CASSWDRQLGEQYF; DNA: TGTGCCAGCAGCTGGGACAGGCAGCTAGGGGAGCAGTACTTC
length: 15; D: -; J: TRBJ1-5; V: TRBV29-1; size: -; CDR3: CSATRDRYSNQPQHF; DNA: TGCAGCGCCACCCGAGACAGATATAGCAATCAGCCCCAGCATTTT
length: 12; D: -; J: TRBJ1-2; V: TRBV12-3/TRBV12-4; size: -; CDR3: CASRLSSGGYTF; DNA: TGTGCCAGCAGGTTATCATCGGGTGGCTACACCTTC
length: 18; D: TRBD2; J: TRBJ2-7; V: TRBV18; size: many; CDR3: CASSPPGLAGGRNYEQYF; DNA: TGTGCCAGCTCACCACCGGGACTAGCGGGGGGCCGGAACTACGAGCAGTACTTC
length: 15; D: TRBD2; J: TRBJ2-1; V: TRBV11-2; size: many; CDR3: CASSVGLAGPRGQFF; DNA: TGTGCCAGCAGCGTGGGACTAGCGGGGCCCCGAGGGCAGTTCTTC
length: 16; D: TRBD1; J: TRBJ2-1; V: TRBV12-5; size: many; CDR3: CASGFHPGQGDYEQFF; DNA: TGTGCTAGTGGTTTCCACCCAGGACAGGGTGACTATGAGCAGTTCTTC
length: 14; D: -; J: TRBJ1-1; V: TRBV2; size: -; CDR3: CASSPWGGNTEAFF; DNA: TGTGCCAGCAGCCCCTGGGGGGGGAACACTGAAGCTTTCTTT
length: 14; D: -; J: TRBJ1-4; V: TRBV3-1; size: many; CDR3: CASRQGATNEKLFF; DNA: TGTGCCAGCAGACAGGGAGCAACTAATGAAAAACTGTTTTTT
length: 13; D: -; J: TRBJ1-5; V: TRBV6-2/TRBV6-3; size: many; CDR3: CASSLTDNQPQHF; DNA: TGTGCCAGCAGCCTGACAGACAATCAGCCCCAGCATTTT
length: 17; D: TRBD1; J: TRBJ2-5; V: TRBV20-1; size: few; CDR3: CSARNPSGQGAKETQYF; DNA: TGCAGTGCTAGAAACCCATCCGGACAGGGAGCCAAAGAGACCCAGTACTTC
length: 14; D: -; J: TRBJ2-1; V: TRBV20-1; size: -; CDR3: CSAWGAPTYNEQFF; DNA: TGCAGTGCCTGGGGGGCACCCACCTACAATGAGCAGTTCTTC
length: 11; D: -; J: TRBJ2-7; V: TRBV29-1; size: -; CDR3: CSVATAYEQYF; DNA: TGCAGCGTTGCGACAGCCTACGAGCAGTACTTC
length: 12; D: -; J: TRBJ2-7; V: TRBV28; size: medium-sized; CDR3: CASCGSTYEQYF; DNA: TGTGCCAGCTGTGGGAGCACCTACGAGCAGTACTTC
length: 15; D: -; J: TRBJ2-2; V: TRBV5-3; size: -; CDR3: CASSLMGANTGELFF; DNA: TGTGCCAGCAGCTTGATGGGGGCGAACACCGGGGAGCTGTTTTTT